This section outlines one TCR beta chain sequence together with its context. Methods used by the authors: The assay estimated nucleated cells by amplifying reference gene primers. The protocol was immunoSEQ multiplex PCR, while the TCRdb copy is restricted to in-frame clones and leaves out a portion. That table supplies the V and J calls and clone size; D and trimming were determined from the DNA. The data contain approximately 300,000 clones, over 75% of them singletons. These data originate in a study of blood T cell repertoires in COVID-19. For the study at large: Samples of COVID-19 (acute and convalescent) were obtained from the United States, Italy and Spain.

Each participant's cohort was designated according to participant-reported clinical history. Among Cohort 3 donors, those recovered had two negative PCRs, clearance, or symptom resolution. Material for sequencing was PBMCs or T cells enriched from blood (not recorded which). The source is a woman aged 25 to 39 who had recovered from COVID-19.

The CDR3 DNA sequence: TGTGCCAGCAGCACCGGGACTAGCGGGGGGTATACGCAGTATTTT. Translating it yields CASSTGTSGGYTQYF. The chain combines TRBV28 with TRBJ2-3, with 15 bases identical to TRBD2. V shed 6 bases, J shed 7 bases, and the junction held 5 bases outside the gene matches. This CDR3 contains 15 residues. Germline V CDR1 and CDR2: MDHEN, SYDVKM.